What follows describes a single T cell receptor (beta chain). This sample was included in a study of blood T cell repertoires in COVID-19. Sequencing was performed with immunoSEQ multiplex PCR; in TCRdb, only in-frame clones are kept and a portion is missing. The table has about 200,000 clones, about nine tenths seen once. The length of the CDR3 is 15 residues. The germline V gene has CDR1 SGHAT and CDR2 FQNNGV. The ends were cut back, 1 base at V and 6 bases at J, with 14 bases in the middle. V and J are TRBV11-2 and TRBJ2-3; D might be TRBD2 (5 bases). This sequence was found in a man older than 75 with acute or convalescent COVID-19. Material for sequencing was peripheral blood. CDR3 sequence reads: CASSLVAAGVDTQYF. In DNA, the CDR3 is TGTGCCAGCAGCTTAGTCGCGGCCGGGGTGGATACGCAGTATTTT. Supplemented by reference TRBV11-2 and TRBJ2-3, the full variable domain reads EAGVAQSPRYKIIEKRQSVAFWCNPISGHATLYWYQQILGQGPKLLIQFQNNGVVDDSQLPKDRFSAERLKGVDSTLKIQPAKLEDSAVYLCASSLVAAGVDTQYFGPGTRLTVL.